This T cell receptor (beta chain) is from a study of shared clonotypes between healthy human individuals. The study ran the assay at deep level. Assay used: immunoSEQ multiplex PCR; TCRdb lists only in-frame clones, some missing. The sample yields roughly 2 million clones, just under 95% seen once. Germline-derived CDR1 and CDR2 are MNHEY and SMNVEV (reference sequence). The CDR3 runs to 15 residues. Trimming removed 8 bases at V and 4 bases at J, with 17 bases between. With respect to this clone: The antigen is not known.

Study results and limitations: Despite large depth, sorted-subset datasets appeared incompletely sequenced.

In the naive CD8 group, cells lacked CD45RO and were positively selected for CCR7, so terminally differentiated effector memory CD45RA+ cells were left out. Every one of the donors was a Caucasian adult that lived in Nashville, Tennessee. The sequenced material came from naive CD8+ T cells sorted from blood. The chain is built from TRBV27 and TRBJ2-2, with D maybe TRBD1 (6 bases). This clonotype was sampled from a man between 18 and 29 years old in good health. The CDR3 nucleotides are TGTGCCAGCTCCCTCAGGGACACTTTCACCGGGGAGCTGTTTTTT. Residues: CASSLRDTFTGELFF.